Shown below are 3 T cell receptor beta chains from a single sample sequenced in a study of CD8+ T cells in alopecia areata. RNA was extracted and reverse transcribed into cDNA as the sequencing template. Generated by immunoSEQ multiplex PCR, the TCRdb table keeps only in-frame clones and is missing some. Counted here are fewer than 200,000 clones, around 58% occurring once; the ten biggest clones make up around an eighth. As to treatment: oral pan-JAK inhibitor, 5-10 mg twice daily. This specimen consisted of CD8+ T cells sorted from blood, obtained at week 24, from a patient treated with tofacitinib. The receptors originated from a human donor with alopecia areata.

This chain connects TRBV11-2 to TRBJ1-2; D is uncertain. V was pared by 5 bases and J by 9 bases, with 10 bases between. The CDR3 length is 11 residues. Per the germline V gene, CDR1 is SGHAT and CDR2 is FQNNGV. In DNA form, the CDR3 reads TGTGCCAGCAGCGGTGCGGCTCGCTACACCTTC. Protein: CASSGAARYTF. The whole variable domain, remainder taken from reference TRBV11-2 and TRBJ1-2, is EAGVAQSPRYKIIEKRQSVAFWCNPISGHATLYWYQQILGQGPKLLIQFQNNGVVDDSQLPKDRFSAERLKGVDSTLKIQPAKLEDSAVYLCASSGAARYTFGSGTRLTVV.

The chain carries TRBV29-1 and TRBJ2-3; weak D call: TRBD1 (8 bases). Trimming pared 2 bases from V and 5 bases from J, leaving 14 bases between. Germline loops: CDR1 SQVTM, CDR2 ANQGSEA. The CDR3 is 14 amino acids. The CDR3 nucleotides read TGCAGCGTTGAAAACAGGGGGAGGGTAGATACGCAGTATTTT. This gives the protein CSVENRGRVDTQYF.

This chain connects TRBV7-9 to TRBJ2-3, with D possibly being TRBD1 (5 bases). CDR3 length: 16 amino acids. Germline V gives CDR1 SEHNR, CDR2 FQNEAQ (reference sequence). The V gene lost 8 bases and the J gene lost 2 bases, with 20 bases spanning the gap. CDR3 DNA: TGTGCCAGCTTCCCGAAGGGGATAGAACACACAGATACGCAGTATTTT. It is translated as CASFPKGIEHTDTQYF.